This entry describes one T cell receptor (beta chain). The antigen remains unidentified. Healthy individuals who donated bone marrow served as the donors. This specimen belongs to a study of cytomegalovirus exposure and HLA in healthy donors. Study-level points and caveats: Evidence from a later analysis indicated that most CMV-associated TCR beta chains looked HLA-restricted.

PCR primers comprised 60 Vbeta and 13 Jbeta primers. The table came from immunoSEQ multiplex PCR; TCRdb's copy has only in-frame clones and leaves some out. This sample has 95,000 to 110,000 clones, with less than 85% found just once. CDR1 and CDR2 from the germline V gene are SGHRS and YFSETQ. With V trimmed by 4 bases and J by 5 bases, 7 bases remained unmatched. There are 14 residues in the CDR3. The gene calls are TRBV5-1 and TRBJ2-5; the match to TRBD1 covers 8 bases. This clonotype was sampled from a man between 18 and 29 years old in good health and CMV-seronegative. The sequenced sample consisted of PBMCs. This CDR3 reads CASSPGTGGETQYF. The CDR3 DNA reads as TGCGCCAGCAGCCCCGGGACAGGAGGGGAGACCCAGTACTTC. The full variable domain, rest sourced from reference TRBV5-1 and TRBJ2-5, is KAGVTQTPRYLIKTRGQQVTLSCSPISGHRSVSWYQQTPGQGLQFLFEYFSETQRNKGNFPGRFSGRQFSNSRSEMNVSTLELGDSALYLCASSPGTGGETQYFGPGTRLLVL.